The text below deals with one T cell receptor (beta chain). The junction had 5 bases not matched to a gene; V was cut back by 5 bases and J by 3 bases. Germline CDR1 and CDR2: MNHEY and SVGAGI. The CDR3 has 14 amino acids. The sequenced template was cDNA made from the entire isolated RNA. Sequencing was performed with immunoSEQ multiplex PCR; in TCRdb, only in-frame clones are kept and a portion is missing. Altogether 200,000 to 250,000 clones are present, around 14% being singletons, with the ten largest covering more than 0.025%. Each sorted population was over 95% pure. This sample is drawn from a study of beta chain features in type 1 diabetes.

The TCR comes from a woman in her thirties or forties in good health. What was sequenced was naive CD4+ T cells from blood. The chain joins TRBV6-5 to TRBJ1-2; TRBD1 aligns across 8 bases. DNA for the CDR3: TGTGCCAGCAGTCAGACAGGGGTAGACTATGGCTACACCTTC. This translates into CASSQTGVDYGYTF.